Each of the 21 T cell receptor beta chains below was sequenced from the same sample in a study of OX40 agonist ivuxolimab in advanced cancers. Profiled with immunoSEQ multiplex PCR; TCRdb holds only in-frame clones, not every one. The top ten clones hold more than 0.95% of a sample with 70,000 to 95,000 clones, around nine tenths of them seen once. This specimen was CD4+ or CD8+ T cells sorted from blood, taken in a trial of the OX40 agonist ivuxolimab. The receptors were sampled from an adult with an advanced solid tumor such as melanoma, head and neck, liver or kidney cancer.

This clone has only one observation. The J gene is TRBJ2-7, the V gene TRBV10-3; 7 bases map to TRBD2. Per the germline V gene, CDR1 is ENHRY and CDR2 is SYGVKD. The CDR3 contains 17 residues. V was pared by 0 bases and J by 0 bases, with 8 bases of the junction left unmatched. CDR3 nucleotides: TGTGCCATCAGTGAGTCTGAGAGCGGGGTAACCTCCTACGAGCAGTACTTC. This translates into CAISESESGVTSYEQYF.

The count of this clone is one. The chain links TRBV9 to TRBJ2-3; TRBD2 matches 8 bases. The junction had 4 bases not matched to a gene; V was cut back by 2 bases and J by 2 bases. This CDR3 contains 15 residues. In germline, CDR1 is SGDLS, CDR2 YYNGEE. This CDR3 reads CASSVTSGITDTQYF. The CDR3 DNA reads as TGTGCCAGCAGCGTCACTAGCGGTATCACAGATACGCAGTATTTT.

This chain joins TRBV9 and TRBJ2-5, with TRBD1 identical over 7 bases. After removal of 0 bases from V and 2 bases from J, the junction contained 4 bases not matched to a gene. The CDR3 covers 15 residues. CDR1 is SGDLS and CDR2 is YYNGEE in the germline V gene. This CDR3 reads CASSVAPDRQETQYF. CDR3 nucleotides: TGTGCCAGCAGCGTAGCCCCGGACAGGCAAGAGACCCAGTACTTC.

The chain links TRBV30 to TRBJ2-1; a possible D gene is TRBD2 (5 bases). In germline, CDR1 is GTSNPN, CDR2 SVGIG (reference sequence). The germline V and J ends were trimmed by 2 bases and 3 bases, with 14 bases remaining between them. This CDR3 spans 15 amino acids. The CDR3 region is CAWSRDGLNYNEQFF. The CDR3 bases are TGTGCCTGGAGTCGAGACGGACTCAACTACAATGAGCAGTTCTTC.

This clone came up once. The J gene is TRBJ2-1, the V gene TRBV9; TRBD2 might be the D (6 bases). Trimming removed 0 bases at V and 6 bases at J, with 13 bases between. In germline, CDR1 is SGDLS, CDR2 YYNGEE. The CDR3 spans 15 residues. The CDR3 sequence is CASSVGRAKGNEQFF. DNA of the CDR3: TGTGCCAGCAGCGTAGGGAGGGCCAAGGGCAATGAGCAGTTCTTC.

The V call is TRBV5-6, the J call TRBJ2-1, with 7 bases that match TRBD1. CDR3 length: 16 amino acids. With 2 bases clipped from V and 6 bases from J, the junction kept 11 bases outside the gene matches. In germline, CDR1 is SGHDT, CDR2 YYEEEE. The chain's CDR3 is CASSFLSSGQFNEQFF. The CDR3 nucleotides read TGTGCCAGCAGCTTTCTAAGCTCGGGACAGTTCAATGAGCAGTTCTTC. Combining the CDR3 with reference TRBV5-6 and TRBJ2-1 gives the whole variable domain DAGVTQSPTHLIKTRGQQVTLRCSPKSGHDTVSWYQQALGQGPQFIFQYYEEEERQRGNFPDRFSGHQFPNYSSELNVNALLLGDSALYLCASSFLSSGQFNEQFFGPGTRLTVL.

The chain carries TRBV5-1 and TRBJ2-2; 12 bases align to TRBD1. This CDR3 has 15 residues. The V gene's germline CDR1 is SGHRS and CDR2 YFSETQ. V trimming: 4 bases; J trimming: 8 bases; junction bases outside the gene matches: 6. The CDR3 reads CASSPGTGGPGELFF. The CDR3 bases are TGCGCCAGCAGCCCCGGGACAGGGGGCCCAGGGGAGCTGTTTTTT.

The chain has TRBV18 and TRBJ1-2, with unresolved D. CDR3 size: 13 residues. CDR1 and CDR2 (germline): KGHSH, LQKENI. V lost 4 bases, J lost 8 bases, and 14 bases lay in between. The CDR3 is CASSLSEGNGYTF. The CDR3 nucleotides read TGTGCCAGCTCACTATCAGAAGGAAACGGCTACACCTTC.

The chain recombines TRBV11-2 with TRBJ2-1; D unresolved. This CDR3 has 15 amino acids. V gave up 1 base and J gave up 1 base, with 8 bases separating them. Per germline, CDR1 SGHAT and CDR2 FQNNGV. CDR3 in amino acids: CASSLGPGSYNEQFF. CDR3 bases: TGTGCCAGCAGCTTAGGTCCGGGTTCCTACAATGAGCAGTTCTTC.

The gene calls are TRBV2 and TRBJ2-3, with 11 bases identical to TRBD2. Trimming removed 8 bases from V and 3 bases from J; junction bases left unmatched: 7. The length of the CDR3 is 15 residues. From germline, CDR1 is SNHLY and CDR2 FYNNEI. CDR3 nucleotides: TGTGCCAGCGACATTCTAGCGGGAGGAACAGATACGCAGTATTTT. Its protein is CASDILAGGTDTQYF.

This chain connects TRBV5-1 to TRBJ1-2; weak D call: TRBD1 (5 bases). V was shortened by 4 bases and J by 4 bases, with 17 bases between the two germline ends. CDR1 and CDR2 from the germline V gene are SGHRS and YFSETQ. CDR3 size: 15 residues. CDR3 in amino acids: CASSMGTAKIYGYTF. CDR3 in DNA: TGCGCCAGCAGCATGGGGACCGCTAAGATCTATGGCTACACCTTC.

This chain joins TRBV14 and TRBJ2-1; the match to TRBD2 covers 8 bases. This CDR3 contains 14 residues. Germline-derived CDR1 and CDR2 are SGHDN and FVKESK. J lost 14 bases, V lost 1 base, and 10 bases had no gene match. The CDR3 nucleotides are TGTGCCAGCAGCCAAGTAACTAGCGGAGGGGCCGAGTTCTTC. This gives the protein CASSQVTSGGAEFF. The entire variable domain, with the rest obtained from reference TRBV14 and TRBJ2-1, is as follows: EAGVTQFPSHSVIEKGQTVTLRCDPISGHDNLYWYRRVMGKEIKFLLHFVKESKQDESGMPNNRFLAERTGGTYSTLKVQPAELEDSGVYFCASSQVTSGGAEFFGPGTRLTVL.

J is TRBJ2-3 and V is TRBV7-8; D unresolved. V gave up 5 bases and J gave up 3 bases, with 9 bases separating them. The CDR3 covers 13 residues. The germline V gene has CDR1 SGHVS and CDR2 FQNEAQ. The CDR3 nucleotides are TGTGCCAGCAGCCAAATTGCGACAGATACGCAGTATTTT. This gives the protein CASSQIATDTQYF.

As DNA, the CDR3 is TGCGCCAGCAGCGGGTCCTTAGAGTCCAGGCAGTTCTTC. Translating gives CASSGSLESRQFF. The rearrangement joins TRBV5-1 to TRBJ2-1; D is unclear. Germline CDR1 and CDR2: SGHRS and YFSETQ. Deletions cut 4 bases from V and 12 bases from J, with 17 bases between. CDR3 length equals 13 residues.

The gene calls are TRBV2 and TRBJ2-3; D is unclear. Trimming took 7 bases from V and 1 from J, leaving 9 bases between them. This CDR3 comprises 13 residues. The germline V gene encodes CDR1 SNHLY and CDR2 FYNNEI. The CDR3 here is CASKAGGTDTQYF. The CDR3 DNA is TGTGCCAGCAAGGCCGGAGGCACAGATACGCAGTATTTT. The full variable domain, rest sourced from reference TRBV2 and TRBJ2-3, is EPEVTQTPSHQVTQMGQEVILRCVPISNHLYFYWYRQILGQKVEFLVSFYNNEISEKSEIFDDQFSVERPDGSNFTLKIRSTKLEDSAMYFCASKAGGTDTQYFGPGTRLTVL.

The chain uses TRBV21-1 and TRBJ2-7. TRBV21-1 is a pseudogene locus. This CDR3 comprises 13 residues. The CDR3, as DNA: TGTGCCAGCAGCATCGGCCCCTCCTACGAGCAGTACTTC. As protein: CASSIGPSYEQYF.

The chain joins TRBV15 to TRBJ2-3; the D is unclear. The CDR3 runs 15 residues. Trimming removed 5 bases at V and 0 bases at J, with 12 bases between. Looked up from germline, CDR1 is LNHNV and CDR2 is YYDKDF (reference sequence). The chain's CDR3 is CATSARAISTDTQYF. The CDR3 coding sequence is TGTGCCACCAGCGCCCGAGCGATCAGCACAGATACGCAGTATTTT.

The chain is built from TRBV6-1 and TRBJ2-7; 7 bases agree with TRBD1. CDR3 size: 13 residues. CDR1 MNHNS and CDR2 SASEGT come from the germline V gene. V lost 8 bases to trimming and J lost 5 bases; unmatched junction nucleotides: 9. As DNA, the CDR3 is TGTGCCAGCGCTCCCAGGGGGATCGACGAGCAGTACTTC. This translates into CASAPRGIDEQYF.

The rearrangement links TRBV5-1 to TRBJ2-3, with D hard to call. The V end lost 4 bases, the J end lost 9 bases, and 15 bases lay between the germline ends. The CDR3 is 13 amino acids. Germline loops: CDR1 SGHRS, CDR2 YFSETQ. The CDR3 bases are TGCGCCAGCAGCGAGACCCCCGTCGGGACGCAGTATTTT. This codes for CASSETPVGTQYF. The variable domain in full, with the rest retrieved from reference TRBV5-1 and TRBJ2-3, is KAGVTQTPRYLIKTRGQQVTLSCSPISGHRSVSWYQQTPGQGLQFLFEYFSETQRNKGNFPGRFSGRQFSNSRSEMNVSTLELGDSALYLCASSETPVGTQYFGPGTRLTVL.

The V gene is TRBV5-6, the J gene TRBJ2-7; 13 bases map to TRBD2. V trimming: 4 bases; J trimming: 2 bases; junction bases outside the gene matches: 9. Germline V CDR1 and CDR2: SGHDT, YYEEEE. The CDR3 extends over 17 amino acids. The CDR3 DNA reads TGTGCCAGCAGCGCCGGGACTAGCGGGACCACCCCCTACGAGCAGTACTTC. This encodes CASSAGTSGTTPYEQYF.

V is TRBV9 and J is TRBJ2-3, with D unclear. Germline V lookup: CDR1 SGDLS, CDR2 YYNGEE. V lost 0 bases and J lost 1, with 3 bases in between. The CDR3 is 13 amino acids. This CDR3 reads CASSVDGTDTQYF. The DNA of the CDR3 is TGTGCCAGCAGCGTAGATGGCACAGATACGCAGTATTTT.